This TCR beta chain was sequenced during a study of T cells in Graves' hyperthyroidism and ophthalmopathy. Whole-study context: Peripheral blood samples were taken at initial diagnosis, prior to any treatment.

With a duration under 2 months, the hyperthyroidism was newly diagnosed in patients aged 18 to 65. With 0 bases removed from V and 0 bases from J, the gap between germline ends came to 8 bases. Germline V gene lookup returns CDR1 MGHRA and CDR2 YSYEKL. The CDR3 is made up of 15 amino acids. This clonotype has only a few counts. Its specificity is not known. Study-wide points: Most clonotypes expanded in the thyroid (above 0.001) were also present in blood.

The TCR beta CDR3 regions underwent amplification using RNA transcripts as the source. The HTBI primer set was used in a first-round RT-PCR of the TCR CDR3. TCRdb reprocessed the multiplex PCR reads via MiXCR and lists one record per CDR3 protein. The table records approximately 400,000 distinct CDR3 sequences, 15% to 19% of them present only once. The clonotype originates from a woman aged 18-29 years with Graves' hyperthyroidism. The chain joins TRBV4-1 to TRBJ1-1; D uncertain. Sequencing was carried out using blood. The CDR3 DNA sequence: TGCGCCAGCAGCCAAGAGCCGGGAATGAACACTGAAGCTTTCTTT. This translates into CASSQEPGMNTEAFF.